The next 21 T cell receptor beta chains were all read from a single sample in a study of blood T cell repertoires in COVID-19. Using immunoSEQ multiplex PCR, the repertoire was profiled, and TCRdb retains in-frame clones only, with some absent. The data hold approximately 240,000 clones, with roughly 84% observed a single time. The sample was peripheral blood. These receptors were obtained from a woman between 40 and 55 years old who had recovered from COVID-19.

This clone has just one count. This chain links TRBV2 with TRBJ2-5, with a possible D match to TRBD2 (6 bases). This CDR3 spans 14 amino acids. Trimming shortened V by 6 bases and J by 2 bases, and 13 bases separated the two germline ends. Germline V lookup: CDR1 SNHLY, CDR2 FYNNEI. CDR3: CASRGGRQQETQYF. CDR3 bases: TGTGCCAGCAGGGGGGGAAGACAGCAAGAGACCCAGTACTTC.

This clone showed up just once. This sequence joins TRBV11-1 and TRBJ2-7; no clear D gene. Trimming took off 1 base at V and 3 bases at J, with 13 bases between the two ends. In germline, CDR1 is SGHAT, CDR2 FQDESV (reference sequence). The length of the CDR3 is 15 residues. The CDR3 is CASSLGVGQFYEQYF. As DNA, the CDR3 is TGTGCCAGCAGCTTAGGGGTTGGGCAGTTCTACGAGCAGTACTTC.

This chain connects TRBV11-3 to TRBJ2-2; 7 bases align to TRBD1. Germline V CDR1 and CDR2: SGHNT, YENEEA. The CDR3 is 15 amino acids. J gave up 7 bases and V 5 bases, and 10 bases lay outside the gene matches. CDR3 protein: CASSPTGTVYGELFF. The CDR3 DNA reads TGTGCCAGCAGCCCGACCGGGACAGTTTACGGGGAGCTGTTTTTT.

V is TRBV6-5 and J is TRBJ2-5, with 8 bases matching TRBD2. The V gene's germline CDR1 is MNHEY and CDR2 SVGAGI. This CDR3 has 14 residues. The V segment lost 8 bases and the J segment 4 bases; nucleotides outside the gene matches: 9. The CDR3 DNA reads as TGTGCCAGCTTATTAACGGGAGGGGGAGAGACCCAGTACTTC. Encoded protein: CASLLTGGGETQYF.

CDR3 residues: CASTNRGMGYGYTF. CDR3 DNA sequence: TGTGCCAGCACCAACAGGGGGATGGGCTATGGCTACACCTTC. The chain is built from TRBV6-5 and TRBJ1-2, with TRBD1 matching 8 bases. J gave up 4 bases and V 7 bases, and 8 bases lay outside the gene matches. Germline V gene data show CDR1 as MNHEY and CDR2 as SVGAGI. The CDR3 runs 14 residues.

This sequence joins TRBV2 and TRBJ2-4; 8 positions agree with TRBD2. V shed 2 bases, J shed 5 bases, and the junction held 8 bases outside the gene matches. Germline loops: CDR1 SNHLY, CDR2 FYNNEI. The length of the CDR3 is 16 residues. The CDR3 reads CASSERSGRRENIQYF. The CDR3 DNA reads TGTGCCAGCAGTGAAAGGAGCGGGAGAAGGGAAAACATTCAGTACTTC.

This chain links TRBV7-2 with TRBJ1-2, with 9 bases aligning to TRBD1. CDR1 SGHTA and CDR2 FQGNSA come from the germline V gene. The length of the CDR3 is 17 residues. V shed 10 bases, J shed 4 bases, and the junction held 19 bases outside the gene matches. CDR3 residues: CATPPGTGNVLTYGYTF. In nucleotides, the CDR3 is TGTGCCACCCCCCCCGGGACAGGGAATGTTCTTACCTATGGCTACACCTTC.

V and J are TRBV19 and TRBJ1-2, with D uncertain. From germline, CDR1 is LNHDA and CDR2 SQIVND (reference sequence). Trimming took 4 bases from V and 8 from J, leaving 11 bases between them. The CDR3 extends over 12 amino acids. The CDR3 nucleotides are TGTGCCAGTAGTACCCTTGGAGGCGGCTACACCTTC. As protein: CASSTLGGGYTF.

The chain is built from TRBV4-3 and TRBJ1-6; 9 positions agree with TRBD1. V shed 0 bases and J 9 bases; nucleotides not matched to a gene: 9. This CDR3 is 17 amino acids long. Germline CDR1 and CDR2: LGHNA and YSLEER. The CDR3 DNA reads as TGCGCCAGCAGCCAAGATCTTCCCGGGACAGGGCTTTCACCCCTCCACTTT. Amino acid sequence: CASSQDLPGTGLSPLHF.

The CDR3 DNA follows: TGTGCCATCAGTCTCCGAGGGACAGGTTTCCACGAGCAGTACTTC. Translated: CAISLRGTGFHEQYF. The chain uses TRBV10-3 and TRBJ2-7, with TRBD1 matching over 8 bases. This CDR3 contains 15 residues. Germline lookup yields CDR1 ENHRY and CDR2 SYGVKD. V shed 5 bases, J shed 5 bases, and the junction held 11 bases outside the gene matches.

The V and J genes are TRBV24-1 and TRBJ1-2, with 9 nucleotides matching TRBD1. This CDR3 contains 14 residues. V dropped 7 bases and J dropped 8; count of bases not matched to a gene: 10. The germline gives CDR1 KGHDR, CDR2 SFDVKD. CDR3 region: CATSPGQGSWGYTF. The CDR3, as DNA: TGTGCCACCAGCCCGGGACAGGGTTCATGGGGCTACACCTTC.

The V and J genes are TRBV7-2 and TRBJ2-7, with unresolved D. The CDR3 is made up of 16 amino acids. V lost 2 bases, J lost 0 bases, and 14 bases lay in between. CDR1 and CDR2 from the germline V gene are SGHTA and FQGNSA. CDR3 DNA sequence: TGTGCCAGCAGCTTAATGTGGTCCTTGAGCTCCTACGAGCAGTACTTC. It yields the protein CASSLMWSLSSYEQYF.

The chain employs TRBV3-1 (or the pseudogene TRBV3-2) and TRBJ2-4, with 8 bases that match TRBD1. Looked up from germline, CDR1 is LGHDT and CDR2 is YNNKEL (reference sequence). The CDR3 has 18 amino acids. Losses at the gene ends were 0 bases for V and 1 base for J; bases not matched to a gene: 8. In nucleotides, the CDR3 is TGTGCCAGCAGCCAAGAAGTTCACAGGGGGTCTGCCAAAAACATTCAGTACTTC. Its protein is CASSQEVHRGSAKNIQYF.

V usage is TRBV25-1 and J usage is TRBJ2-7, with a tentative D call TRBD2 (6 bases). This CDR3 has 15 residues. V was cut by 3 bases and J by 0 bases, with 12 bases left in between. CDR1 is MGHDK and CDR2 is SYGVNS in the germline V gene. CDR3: CASSDLGGLSYEQYF. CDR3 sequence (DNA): TGTGCCAGCAGTGATTTGGGGGGTCTCTCCTACGAGCAGTACTTC.

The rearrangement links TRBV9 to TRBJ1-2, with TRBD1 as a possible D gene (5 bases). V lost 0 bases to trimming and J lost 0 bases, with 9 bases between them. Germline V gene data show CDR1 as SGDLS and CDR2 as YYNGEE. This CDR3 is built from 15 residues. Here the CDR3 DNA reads TGTGCCAGCAGCGTAGGACAGAGTACTAACTATGGCTACACCTTC. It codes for CASSVGQSTNYGYTF.

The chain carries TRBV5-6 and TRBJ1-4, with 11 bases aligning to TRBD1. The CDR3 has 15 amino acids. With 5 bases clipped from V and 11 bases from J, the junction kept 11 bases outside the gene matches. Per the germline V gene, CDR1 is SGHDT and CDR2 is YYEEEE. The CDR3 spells CASRTAGTGGGKLFF. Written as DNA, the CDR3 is TGTGCCAGCAGGACCGCCGGGACAGGGGGAGGGAAACTGTTTTTT.

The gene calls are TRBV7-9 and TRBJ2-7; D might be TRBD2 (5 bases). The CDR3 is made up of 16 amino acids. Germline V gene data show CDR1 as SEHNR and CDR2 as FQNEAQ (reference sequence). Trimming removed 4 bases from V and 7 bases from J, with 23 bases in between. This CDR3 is CASSSDNHWGVGEQYF. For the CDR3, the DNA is TGTGCCAGCAGCTCAGATAACCACTGGGGAGTGGGAGAGCAGTACTTC.

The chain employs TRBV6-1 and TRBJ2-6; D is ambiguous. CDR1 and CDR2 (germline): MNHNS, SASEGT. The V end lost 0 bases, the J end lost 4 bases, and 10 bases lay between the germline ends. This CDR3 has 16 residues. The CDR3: CASSEAQVAGANVLTF. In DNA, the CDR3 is TGTGCCAGCAGTGAAGCGCAGGTTGCGGGGGCCAACGTCCTGACTTTC.

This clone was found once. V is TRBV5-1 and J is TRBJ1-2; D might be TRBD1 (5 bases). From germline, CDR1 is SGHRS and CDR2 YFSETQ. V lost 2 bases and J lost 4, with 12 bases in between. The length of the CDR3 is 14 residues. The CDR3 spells CASSFVQGSYGYTF. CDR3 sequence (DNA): TGCGCCAGCAGCTTTGTGCAGGGCAGCTATGGCTACACCTTC.

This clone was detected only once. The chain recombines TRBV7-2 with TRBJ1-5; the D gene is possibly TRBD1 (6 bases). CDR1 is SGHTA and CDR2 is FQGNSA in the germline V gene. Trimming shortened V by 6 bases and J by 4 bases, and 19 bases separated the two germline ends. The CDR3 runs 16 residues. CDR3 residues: CASSQGQGTGNQPQHF. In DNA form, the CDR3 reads TGTGCCAGCAGTCAGGGGCAGGGGACGGGTAATCAGCCCCAGCATTTT. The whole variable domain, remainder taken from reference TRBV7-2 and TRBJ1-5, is GAGVSQSPSNKVTEKGKDVELRCDPISGHTALYWYRQSLGQGLEFLIYFQGNSAPDKSGLPSDRFSAERTGGSVSTLTIQRTQQEDSAVYLCASSQGQGTGNQPQHFGDGTRLSIL.

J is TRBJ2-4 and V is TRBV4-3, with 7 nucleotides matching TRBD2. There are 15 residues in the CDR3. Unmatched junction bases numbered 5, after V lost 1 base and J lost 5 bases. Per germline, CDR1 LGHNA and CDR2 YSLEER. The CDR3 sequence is CASSQGKAGENIQYF. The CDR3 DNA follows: TGCGCCAGCAGCCAAGGGAAGGCGGGAGAAAACATTCAGTACTTC.